This TCR beta chain was obtained from a study of blood T cell repertoires in COVID-19. Method: immunoSEQ multiplex PCR; TCRdb's copy keeps in-frame clones and lacks some. Of 130,000 to 150,000 clones in the sample, around 84% were seen once. This CDR3 is built from 16 residues. The V and J ends lost 6 bases and 6 bases respectively, with 27 bases between them. Germline CDR1 SQVTM, CDR2 ANQGSEA. The sample was peripheral blood. The genes are TRBV29-1 and TRBJ2-7; TRBD2 might be the D (6 bases). This receptor was obtained from a human donor in a cohort sampled during active COVID-19. The CDR3 protein is CSVEFAPTAGIIEQYF. The CDR3 DNA reads TGCAGCGTCGAATTCGCCCCGACCGCGGGGATTATCGAGCAGTACTTC.